This TCR beta chain comes out of a study of T-cell reconstitution after alpha-beta-depleted transplantation in children. This clonotype came up many times. Antigen: not known. TCRbeta library preparation incorporated unique molecular identifiers. TCRdb reanalysed the PCR reads using MiXCR and keeps one entry per CDR3 protein. The repertoire has about 300,000 distinct CDR3 sequences, around 7.3% of them found once; the top ten carry approximately 8.6%. Study-level findings and limits: The main origin of T-cell counts and diversity one year after transplant was newly produced T cells.

From germline, CDR1 is LNHNV and CDR2 YYDKDF (reference sequence). CDR3 length: 15 amino acids. Trimming pared 4 bases from V and 7 bases from J, leaving 19 bases between. The material sequenced was peripheral blood, taken 360 days after TCRalphabeta/CD19-depleted stem cell transplant. This sequence joins TRBV15 and TRBJ1-2, with D possibly TRBD1 on 5 matching bases. This clonotype originated in a female patient between 2 and 15 years old who had a stem cell transplant for Fanconi anemia, so the T cells may come from the graft donor. For the CDR3, the DNA is TGTGCCACCAGCAAGGGACCCGCGGGAGAGGCTGGCTACACCTTC. It codes for CATSKGPAGEAGYTF.